These 28 T cell receptor beta chains originate from one sample sequenced in a study of blood T cell repertoires in COVID-19. Produced via immunoSEQ multiplex PCR; TCRdb's table is partial and in-frame only. There are approximately 100,000 clones in the sample; about 85% occur only once, and 9.5% to 15% lies in the top ten. Sequenced input: peripheral blood. These receptors all stem from a human donor in a cohort sampled during active COVID-19.

The rearrangement links TRBV4-1 to TRBJ1-4; D may be TRBD1 (6 bases). The CDR3 loop spans 16 amino acids. CDR1 is MGHRA and CDR2 is YSYEKL in the germline V gene. Trimming shortened V by 4 bases and J by 4 bases, and 16 bases separated the two germline ends. The CDR3 loop is CASSPQTGLGNEKLFF. Here the CDR3 DNA reads TGCGCCAGCAGCCCGCAAACAGGGCTCGGTAATGAAAAACTGTTTTTT.

The rearrangement links TRBV29-1 to TRBJ1-1, with D maybe TRBD1 (6 bases). The V end lost 5 bases, the J end lost 2 bases, and 12 bases lay between the germline ends. Germline CDR1 is SQVTM and CDR2 is ANQGSEA. The CDR3 sequence is 13 residues long. The CDR3 DNA sequence: TGCAGCGTTCAAGGGGGGCGAAACACTGAAGCTTTCTTT. Amino acid sequence: CSVQGGRNTEAFF.

The chain has TRBV5-8 and TRBJ2-5; 8 nucleotides align to TRBD1. The CDR3 covers 14 residues. CDR1 and CDR2 from the germline V gene are SGHTS and YDEGEE. V shed 3 bases and J 1 base; nucleotides not matched to a gene: 2. In DNA form, the CDR3 reads TGTGCCAGCAGCTCGGGACAGGCCCAAGAGACCCAGTACTTC. This gives the protein CASSSGQAQETQYF.

V and J are TRBV7-9 and TRBJ1-2; D remains ambiguous. This CDR3 is built from 14 residues. In germline, CDR1 is SEHNR, CDR2 FQNEAQ (reference sequence). V dropped 5 bases and J dropped 7 bases, with 17 bases sitting between them. CDR3 in amino acids: CASSPGNSGGGYTF. The CDR3 region has the DNA TGTGCCAGCAGCCCTGGAAATTCCGGCGGTGGCTACACCTTC.

The V gene is TRBV5-8, the J gene TRBJ2-7; D is unresolved. V was trimmed by 6 bases and J by 3 bases, leaving 13 bases between them. The CDR3 runs to 13 residues. Germline-derived CDR1 and CDR2 are SGHTS and YDEGEE. Written as DNA, the CDR3 is TGTGCCAGCATCCTACCAGCGCTCTACGAGCAGTACTTC. It encodes CASILPALYEQYF.

The chain carries TRBV27 and TRBJ2-7; 10 positions agree with TRBD1. J lost 6 bases, V lost 4 bases, and 6 bases had no gene match. The CDR3 totals 14 residues. The V gene's germline CDR1 is MNHEY and CDR2 SMNVEV (reference sequence). CDR3: CASSSDRGLLEQYF. For the CDR3, the DNA is TGTGCCAGCAGTTCTGACAGGGGGCTACTCGAGCAGTACTTC.

V is TRBV28 and J is TRBJ1-2, with D possibly matching TRBD1 (6 bases). The germline CDR1 and CDR2 sequences are MDHEN and SYDVKM. This CDR3 has 16 amino acids. The V end lost 4 bases, the J end lost 7 bases, and 22 bases lay between the germline ends. The DNA of the CDR3 is TGTGCCAGCAGTTCCCCAACCCTTGACAGGTATGGTGGCTACACCTTC. Its protein is CASSSPTLDRYGGYTF.

V gene TRBV7-3 combines with J gene TRBJ2-5, with a tentative D call TRBD1 (6 bases). Germline CDR1 reads SGHTA; CDR2 reads FQGTGA. V lost 1 base to trimming and J lost 4 bases, with 13 bases between them. The CDR3 extends over 15 amino acids. This CDR3 reads CASSLNGLGAETQYF. CDR3 nucleotide sequence: TGTGCCAGCAGCTTAAACGGTCTGGGGGCAGAGACCCAGTACTTC.

This sequence joins TRBV18 and TRBJ2-1; D gene uncertain. The V gene lost 3 bases and the J gene lost 5 bases, with 8 bases spanning the gap. There are 13 residues in the CDR3. The V gene's germline CDR1 is KGHSH and CDR2 LQKENI. The CDR3 DNA reads TGTGCCAGCTCACCGCAGAGCGACAATGAGCAGTTCTTC. It specifies CASSPQSDNEQFF. The full variable domain, with the rest looked up from reference TRBV18 and TRBJ2-1, is NAGVMQNPRHLVRRRGQEARLRCSPMKGHSHVYWYRQLPEEGLKFMVYLQKENIIDESGMPKERFSAEFPKEGPSILRIQQVVRGDSAAYFCASSPQSDNEQFFGPGTRLTVL.

This chain links TRBV28 with TRBJ2-7; D is uncertain. The CDR3 covers 13 residues. Germline V lookup: CDR1 MDHEN, CDR2 SYDVKM. The V gene lost 6 bases and the J gene lost 0 bases, with 9 bases spanning the gap. The DNA of the CDR3 is TGTGCCAGCAGGACACTGAGCTCCTACGAGCAGTACTTC. Its protein product is CASRTLSSYEQYF.

This sequence joins TRBV28 and TRBJ1-3; TRBD1 might be the D (6 bases). Per germline, CDR1 MDHEN and CDR2 SYDVKM. The CDR3 totals 19 residues. Trimming removed 5 bases from V and 0 bases from J, with 23 bases in between. The CDR3 nucleotides read TGTGCCAGCAGTGGTGACAGGCGCACGAACTTCAGCTCTGGAAACACCATATATTTT. It specifies CASSGDRRTNFSSGNTIYF. The full variable domain, completed using reference TRBV28 and TRBJ1-3, is DVKVTQSSRYLVKRTGEKVFLECVQDMDHENMFWYRQDPGLGLRLIYFSYDVKMKEKGDIPEGYSVSREKKERFSLILESASTNQTSMYLCASSGDRRTNFSSGNTIYFGEGSWLTVV.

The chain employs TRBV2 and TRBJ2-5; D might be TRBD2 (5 bases). This CDR3 comprises 14 residues. Between the trimmed V and J ends, which lost 7 bases and 5 bases, there was a span of 17 bases. CDR1 and CDR2 (germline): SNHLY, FYNNEI. This CDR3 is CASTAPPGFETQYF. The CDR3 DNA is TGTGCCAGCACGGCCCCCCCGGGATTCGAGACCCAGTACTTC.

This clone was seen once. The chain combines TRBV12-5 with TRBJ2-3; the match to TRBD2 covers 7 bases. CDR1 is LGHNT and CDR2 is FRNRAP in the germline V gene. This CDR3 spans 13 amino acids. V was clipped by 0 bases and J by 6 bases; unmatched bases: 0. DNA of the CDR3: TGTGCTAGTGGTTTGGTAGCGGGGGATACGCAGTATTTT. It specifies CASGLVAGDTQYF.

The chain combines TRBV5-1 with TRBJ2-2; 9 nucleotides agree with TRBD1. V dropped 0 bases and J dropped 7; count of bases not matched to a gene: 1. The CDR3 totals 14 residues. CDR1 is SGHRS and CDR2 is YFSETQ in the germline V gene. CDR3 loop: CASSLGQGVGELFF. The CDR3 DNA is TGCGCCAGCAGCTTGGGACAGGGGGTCGGGGAGCTGTTTTTT. The full variable domain, with the rest looked up from reference TRBV5-1 and TRBJ2-2, is KAGVTQTPRYLIKTRGQQVTLSCSPISGHRSVSWYQQTPGQGLQFLFEYFSETQRNKGNFPGRFSGRQFSNSRSEMNVSTLELGDSALYLCASSLGQGVGELFFGEGSRLTVL.

In this sample, this clone turned up once. V gene TRBV4-1 combines with J gene TRBJ2-7; tentative D call: TRBD1 (5 bases). CDR1 and CDR2 from the germline V gene are MGHRA and YSYEKL. CDR3 length equals 13 residues. Trimming removed 6 bases at V and 2 bases at J, with 11 bases between. CDR3 DNA sequence: TGCGCCAGCAGTCCACAGGTTACCTACGAGCAGTACTTC. Translation: CASSPQVTYEQYF.

The V gene is TRBV7-2, the J gene TRBJ2-1; 7 positions agree with TRBD2. The CDR3 is 15 amino acids. V shed 2 bases and J 6 bases; nucleotides not matched to a gene: 7. CDR1 SGHTA and CDR2 FQGNSA come from the germline V gene. CDR3 residues: CASSLNAGVFNEQFF. Written as DNA, the CDR3 is TGTGCCAGCAGCTTAAACGCGGGAGTCTTCAATGAGCAGTTCTTC.

This chain links TRBV13 with TRBJ1-6; 7 bases are a match to TRBD1. CDR3 length equals 14 residues. With V trimmed by 7 bases and J by 9 bases, 9 bases remained unmatched. The germline V gene has CDR1 PRHDT and CDR2 FYEKMQ (reference sequence). CDR3 sequence (DNA): TGTGCCAGCACCTTTAGGGGACAGACTTCACCCCTCCACTTT. Residues: CASTFRGQTSPLHF.

The rearrangement uses TRBV5-1 and TRBJ2-5; 11 nucleotides match TRBD2. Germline V gene lookup returns CDR1 SGHRS and CDR2 YFSETQ. Losses at the gene ends were 4 bases for V and 3 bases for J; bases not matched to a gene: 2. This CDR3 is 14 amino acids long. The CDR3 loop reads CASSGGLAEETQYF. The CDR3 nucleotides read TGCGCCAGCAGCGGGGGACTAGCGGAAGAGACCCAGTACTTC.

This clone came up a few times. The V call is TRBV19, the J call TRBJ2-2; D is perhaps TRBD1 (5 bases). V lost 0 bases and J lost 3, with 11 bases in between. Germline V gene data show CDR1 as LNHDA and CDR2 as SQIVND (reference sequence). This CDR3 is 16 amino acids long. The CDR3 spells CASSIDRVWDTGELFF. CDR3 nucleotides: TGTGCCAGTAGTATAGACAGGGTCTGGGACACCGGGGAGCTGTTTTTT.

The chain recombines TRBV12-3 or TRBV12-4 with TRBJ1-3, with D possibly being TRBD1 (5 bases). V lost 7 bases to trimming and J lost 0 bases, with 7 bases between them. There are 13 residues in the CDR3. CDR3 DNA: TGTGCCAGCAAGGGGAACTCTGGAAACACCATATATTTT. It codes for CASKGNSGNTIYF.

The chain links TRBV29-1 to TRBJ2-7; a weak D match, TRBD1 (6 bases). CDR1 SQVTM and CDR2 ANQGSEA come from the germline V gene. This CDR3 contains 16 residues. V gave up 3 bases and J gave up 0 bases, with 18 bases separating them. The CDR3 loop reads CSVEHYRVGSSYEQYF. The CDR3 region has the DNA TGCAGCGTTGAGCATTACAGGGTGGGGAGCTCCTACGAGCAGTACTTC.

This clone showed up just once. This chain uses TRBV7-2 with TRBJ2-1; perhaps TRBD1 as D (5 bases). In germline, CDR1 is SGHTA, CDR2 FQGNSA. The V end lost 0 bases, the J end lost 4 bases, and 13 bases lay between the germline ends. This CDR3 is built from 16 residues. CDR3 nucleotides: TGTGCCAGCAGCTTAGCTACCACAGGCGGTTACAATGAGCAGTTCTTC. Amino acid sequence: CASSLATTGGYNEQFF.

The V gene is TRBV7-2, the J gene TRBJ1-1; tentative D call: TRBD1 (6 bases). Trimming pared 4 bases from V and 4 bases from J, leaving 16 bases between. Germline CDR1 SGHTA, CDR2 FQGNSA. This CDR3 has 15 residues. The CDR3 DNA follows: TGTGCCAGCAGCTCAACGGGGGGCCCGAGCACTGAAGCTTTCTTT. This gives the protein CASSSTGGPSTEAFF.

The gene calls are TRBV25-1 and TRBJ2-1, with no clear D. The CDR3 totals 14 residues. Germline-derived CDR1 and CDR2 are MGHDK and SYGVNS. V was shortened by 2 bases and J by 9 bases, with 14 bases between the two germline ends. The DNA of the CDR3 is TGTGCCAGCAGTGAAGTAGGAGCATTTGGTGAGCAGTTCTTC. Amino acids: CASSEVGAFGEQFF.

V gene TRBV24-1 combines with J gene TRBJ2-3, with D possibly being TRBD2 (6 bases). Trimming removed 6 bases at V and 1 base at J, with 7 bases between. The CDR3 length is 13 residues. Germline CDR1 is KGHDR and CDR2 is SFDVKD. CDR3 coding DNA: TGTGCCACCAGTACGGGGGGCACAGATACGCAGTATTTT. Its protein is CATSTGGTDTQYF.

The rearrangement links TRBV9 to TRBJ1-1; possible D gene TRBD1, 5 bases. The CDR3 extends over 16 amino acids. Germline loops: CDR1 SGDLS, CDR2 YYNGEE. V was cut by 4 bases and J by 5 bases, with 21 bases left in between. CDR3 sequence: CASSPRLGRGGTEAFF. As DNA, the CDR3 is TGTGCCAGCAGCCCCCGTTTAGGGCGTGGGGGGACTGAAGCTTTCTTT. The full variable domain, its missing parts supplied by reference TRBV9 and TRBJ1-1, is DSGVTQTPKHLITATGQRVTLRCSPRSGDLSVYWYQQSLDQGLQFLIQYYNGEERAKGNILERFSAQQFPDLHSELNLSSLELGDSALYFCASSPRLGRGGTEAFFGQGTRLTVV.

This CDR3 reads CASSKVDRAHEQYF. Written as DNA, the CDR3 is TGTGCCAGCAGCAAAGTCGACAGAGCCCACGAGCAGTACTTC. This sequence joins TRBV21-1 and TRBJ2-7; TRBD1, the table's D call, lacks a check against the DNA. TRBV21-1 is a known pseudogene. This CDR3 spans 14 amino acids.

The CDR3 sequence: CASTRGRGLTEAFF. The CDR3 DNA reads TGTGCCAGCACCCGGGGCAGGGGGCTCACTGAAGCTTTCTTT. The V call is TRBV6-5, the J call TRBJ1-1; 8 bases fit TRBD1. The V gene end was trimmed by 7 bases and the J gene end by 4 bases; junction bases not matched to a gene: 8. CDR3 length: 14 residues. Germline V gene sequence: CDR1 MNHEY, CDR2 SVGAGI.